The rows below give T cell receptor beta chains drawn from one sample of a study of CD8 T cells in ankylosing spondylitis. TCRdb called the 5' RACE reads again in MiXCR, with one record for every CDR3 protein. The repertoire includes about 340,000 distinct CDR3 sequences, 14% to 15% of them detected once, and 0.95% to 1.4% sits in the top ten. What was sequenced was blood, either unsorted or a sorted T cell fraction (not recorded which). These receptors originate from a male donor with ankylosing spondylitis or in good health (not recorded which). Both conserved end residues are part of each CDR3. The D gene is left open where the match is weak. Clone size is shown for a subset of rows, as once, few, many or a class of expanded clone.

J: TRBJ2-1; D: TRBD2; size: NA; V: TRBV6-4; length: 15; CDR3: CASSATSGNGNEQFF; DNA: TGTGCCAGCAGCGCTACTAGCGGGAATGGCAATGAGCAGTTCTTC
J: TRBJ2-3; D: TRBD2; size: many; V: TRBV20-1; length: 14; CDR3: CSARKAGAGDTQYF; DNA: TGCAGTGCTAGGAAAGCGGGAGCAGGGGATACGCAGTATTTT
J: TRBJ2-7; D: NA; size: many; V: TRBV5-1; length: 11; CDR3: CASSLQYEQYF; DNA: TGCGCCAGCAGCTTACAGTACGAGCAGTACTTC
J: TRBJ2-3; D: NA; size: many; V: TRBV29-1; length: 12; CDR3: CSVEPGLDTQYF; DNA: TGCAGCGTTGAACCGGGACTCGATACGCAGTATTTT
J: TRBJ2-1; D: TRBD2; size: few; V: TRBV5-1; length: 19; CDR3: CASSSGLAGSYSSYNEQFF; DNA: TGCGCCAGCAGCAGTGGACTAGCGGGTTCCTATAGCTCCTACAATGAGCAGTTCTTC
J: TRBJ2-2; D: NA; size: many; V: TRBV15; length: 18; CDR3: CATSRDLAGRINTGELFF; DNA: TGTGCCACCAGCAGAGATTTGGCGGGACGGATAAACACCGGGGAGCTGTTTTTT
J: TRBJ1-1; D: TRBD1; size: few; V: TRBV5-1; length: 14; CDR3: CASSEGQGFSEAFF; DNA: TGCGCCAGCAGCGAGGGACAGGGATTCTCTGAAGCTTTCTTT
J: TRBJ1-1; D: TRBD1; size: few; V: TRBV5-1; length: 15; CDR3: CASSWRTGGNTEAFF; DNA: TGCGCCAGCAGCTGGCGGACAGGGGGGAACACTGAAGCTTTCTTT
J: TRBJ1-5; D: NA; size: NA; V: TRBV20-1; length: 12; CDR3: CSALQGGQPQHF; DNA: TGCAGTGCTTTACAGGGCGGGCAGCCCCAGCATTTT
J: TRBJ2-7; D: NA; size: NA; V: TRBV27; length: 15; CDR3: CASSLYSVNSYEQYF; DNA: TGTGCCAGCAGTTTATACTCCGTGAACTCCTACGAGCAGTACTTC
J: TRBJ2-4; D: NA; size: NA; V: TRBV27; length: 14; CDR3: CASSFKASNNIQYF; DNA: TGTGCCAGCAGTTTCAAGGCCTCGAACAACATTCAGTACTTC
J: TRBJ1-4; D: TRBD1; size: NA; V: TRBV4-1; length: 16; CDR3: CASSQEGTGLNEKLFF; DNA: TGCGCCAGCAGCCAAGAAGGGACAGGGCTTAATGAAAAACTGTTTTTT
J: TRBJ2-7; D: NA; size: NA; V: TRBV20-1; length: 12; CDR3: CSALRGVYEQYF; DNA: TGCAGTGCCCTCCGAGGGGTCTACGAGCAGTACTTC
J: TRBJ2-2; D: NA; size: few; V: TRBV5-4; length: 15; CDR3: CASSYFDSNTGELFF; DNA: TGTGCCAGCAGCTATTTCGACTCCAACACCGGGGAGCTGTTTTTT
J: TRBJ2-7; D: NA; size: NA; V: TRBV4-2; length: 12; CDR3: CASSPHRGEQYF; DNA: TGTGCCAGCAGCCCCCATCGTGGAGAGCAGTACTTC
J: TRBJ2-7; D: TRBD1; size: few; V: TRBV7-2; length: 15; CDR3: CASSSGQAYSYEQYF; DNA: TGTGCCAGCAGCTCAGGACAGGCTTACTCCTACGAGCAGTACTTC
J: TRBJ2-5; D: TRBD2; size: few; V: TRBV5-1; length: 16; CDR3: CASSLSIAGQAETQYF; DNA: TGCGCCAGCAGCCTTTCCATAGCGGGGCAAGCGGAGACCCAGTACTTC
J: TRBJ2-7; D: TRBD2; size: few; V: TRBV20-1; length: 16; CDR3: CSARAPSGGFSYEQYF; DNA: TGCAGTGCTAGAGCCCCTAGCGGGGGGTTCTCCTACGAGCAGTACTTC
J: TRBJ1-1; D: NA; size: few; V: TRBV12-3/TRBV12-4; length: 14; CDR3: CASGHWDPNTEAFF; DNA: TGTGCCAGCGGTCACTGGGACCCCAACACTGAAGCTTTCTTT
J: TRBJ2-7; D: TRBD1; size: NA; V: TRBV7-9; length: 16; CDR3: CASSAAGTGKSGEQYF; DNA: TGTGCCAGCAGCGCGGCCGGGACAGGGAAGTCTGGCGAGCAGTACTTC
J: TRBJ2-1; D: TRBD2; size: NA; V: TRBV5-5; length: 16; CDR3: CASSDPWTSGKGEQFF; DNA: TGTGCCAGCAGCGACCCGTGGACTAGCGGGAAGGGCGAGCAGTTCTTC
J: TRBJ2-5; D: NA; size: NA; V: TRBV6-5; length: 14; CDR3: CASSSSRTQETQYF; DNA: TGTGCCAGCAGCTCCTCGAGAACTCAAGAGACCCAGTACTTC